This T cell receptor (beta chain) originates from a study of cytomegalovirus exposure and HLA in healthy donors. As for the study in general: Earlier, 150 million to 200 million T cells were analyzed, and 117 million unique TCR beta sequences were found among them. Study conclusions and caveats: Beyond CMV serostatus, there was no information to go on about immune exposure. Reportedly, a later analysis found an Asian-associated ancestry cluster had fewer N-insertions than the roughly 700-donor mean. Prior analysis indicated that the majority of TCR beta V segments exhibited productivity approximately 87% or approximately 30% of the time.

On this clone itself: The antigen is not known.

With 60 Vbeta and 13 Jbeta primers, the PCR was carried out. Assay: immunoSEQ multiplex PCR; the TCRdb copy retains only in-frame clones and omits some. The data hold 150,000 to 200,000 clones, with over 70% observed a single time. V was clipped by 8 bases and J by 6 bases; unmatched bases: 11. Germline CDR1 and CDR2: LNHDA and SQIVND (reference sequence). The CDR3 runs to 15 residues. Material for sequencing was PBMCs. This chain joins TRBV19 and TRBJ2-7, with 12 bases aligning to TRBD2. The receptor was derived from a male donor in good health and CMV-seropositive. The DNA of the CDR3 is TGTGCCAGTTCTCGGACTAGCGGGGAGGGGATCGAGCAGTACTTC. Protein: CASSRTSGEGIEQYF. The full variable domain, its missing parts supplied by reference TRBV19 and TRBJ2-7, is DGGITQSPKYLFRKEGQNVTLSCEQNLNHDAMYWYRQDPGQGLRLIYYSQIVNDFQKGDIAEGYSVSREKKESFPLTVTSAQKNPTAFYLCASSRTSGEGIEQYFGPGTRLTVT.